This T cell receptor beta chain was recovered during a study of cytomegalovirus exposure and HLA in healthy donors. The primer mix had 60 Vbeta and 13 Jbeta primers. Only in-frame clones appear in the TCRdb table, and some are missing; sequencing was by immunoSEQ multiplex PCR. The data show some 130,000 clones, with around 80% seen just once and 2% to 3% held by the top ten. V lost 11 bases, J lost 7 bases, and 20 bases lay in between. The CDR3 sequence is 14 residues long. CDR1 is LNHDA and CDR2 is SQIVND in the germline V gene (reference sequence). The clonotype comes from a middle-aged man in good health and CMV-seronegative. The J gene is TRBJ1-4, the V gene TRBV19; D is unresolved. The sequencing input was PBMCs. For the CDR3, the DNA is TGTGCCGCAGCTAGGGCCCCGGAGGGTGAAAAACTGTTTTTT. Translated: CAAARAPEGEKLFF.